This T cell receptor (beta chain) originates from a study of T-cell reconstitution after alpha-beta-depleted transplantation in children. Whole-study findings and limits: As was reported, about two months after transplant, alpha-beta T cells came from several hundred expanded graft clones. It was surviving recipient T cells and thymic progenitors that gave some patients high TCRbeta diversity at day 60. By one year post-transplant, T-cell counts and diversity largely arose from T cells that were newly produced.

It was with unique molecular identifiers that the TCRbeta library was prepared. Each CDR3 protein is one row after TCRdb ran MiXCR on the PCR reads. The data contain almost 600,000 distinct CDR3 sequences, over 20% of them seen just once; the ten biggest clones take up around a third. This clonotype appeared a few times. The antigen is undetermined. The CDR3 length is 15 residues. The V and J ends lost 6 bases and 0 bases respectively, with 12 bases between them. CDR1 is MDHEN, CDR2 SYDVKM, per germline. The J gene is TRBJ2-4, the V gene TRBV28; no firm D call. This receptor was taken from a boy younger than two with Wiskott-Aldrich syndrome, due to receive a stem cell transplant. Specimen: PBMCs, collected before TCRalphabeta/CD19-depleted stem cell transplant. The CDR3 region is CASSRRSIAKNIQYF. CDR3 coding DNA: TGTGCCAGCAGCCGCCGATCCATAGCCAAAAACATTCAGTACTTC. The full variable domain, with the rest looked up from reference TRBV28 and TRBJ2-4, is DVKVTQSSRYLVKRTGEKVFLECVQDMDHENMFWYRQDPGLGLRLIYFSYDVKMKEKGDIPEGYSVSREKKERFSLILESASTNQTSMYLCASSRRSIAKNIQYFGAGTRLSVL.